These T cell receptor beta chains were read from a single sample in a study of OX40 agonist ivuxolimab in advanced cancers. Sequenced by immunoSEQ multiplex PCR; TCRdb stores in-frame clones only, minus some. The data contain tens of thousands of clones, 84% of them singletons. The source material was CD4+ or CD8+ T cells sorted from blood, sampled in a trial of the OX40 agonist ivuxolimab. The receptors originated from an adult with an advanced solid tumor such as melanoma, head and neck, liver or kidney cancer. The CDR3 runs from the conserved cysteine through the conserved F or W. The D gene is left open where the match is weak. Clone size is stated in some rows and not others, as once, few, many or a class when expanded.

V gene,D gene,J gene,clone size,CDR3 protein,CDR3 DNA
TRBV6-1,-,TRBJ1-1,-,CASRRVTEAFF,TGTGCCAGCCGAAGGGTGACTGAAGCTTTCTTT
TRBV7-3,-,TRBJ1-1,-,CASSLNGNSNTEAFF,TGTGCCAGCAGCTTAAACGGAAATTCGAACACTGAAGCTTTCTTT
TRBV6-1,-,TRBJ1-5,-,CASSDLKGPQHF,TGTGCCAGCAGTGATTTGAAGGGGCCCCAGCATTTT
TRBV10-3,-,TRBJ2-2,-,CASLAGRVDTGELFF,TGTGCCAGCCTTGCAGGGAGAGTTGACACCGGGGAGCTGTTTTTT
TRBV5-6,-,TRBJ2-7,-,CASSPAGSSYEQYF,TGTGCCAGCAGCCCCGCAGGGAGCTCCTACGAGCAGTACTTC
TRBV2,-,TRBJ2-1,-,CASSGQIYNEQFF,TGTGCCAGCAGTGGTCAGATCTACAATGAGCAGTTCTTC
TRBV5-6,TRBD1,TRBJ1-2,-,CASSSTGLGYTF,TGTGCCAGCAGCTCGACAGGGCTTGGCTACACCTTC
TRBV13,-,TRBJ2-7,-,CASSLNEASEQYF,TGTGCCAGCAGCTTAAATGAGGCCTCAGAGCAGTACTTC
TRBV18,-,TRBJ1-1,-,CASSPYSGEAFF,TGTGCCAGCTCACCATACAGTGGTGAAGCTTTCTTT
TRBV7-2,-,TRBJ1-6,-,CASSTGTPNNSPLHF,TGTGCCAGCAGCACCGGGACACCAAATAATTCACCCCTCCACTTT
TRBV27,TRBD2,TRBJ2-2,-,CASSPGLAGGPGGELFF,TGTGCCAGCAGTCCGGGACTAGCGGGGGGGCCAGGCGGGGAGCTGTTTTTT
TRBV6-6,-,TRBJ1-3,-,CASSYSSPGNTIYF,TGTGCCAGCAGTTACTCGTCCCCTGGAAACACCATATATTTT
TRBV29-1,-,TRBJ2-3,-,CSVERAISADTQYF,TGCAGCGTTGAGCGGGCCATTAGCGCAGATACGCAGTATTTT
TRBV5-5,TRBD1,TRBJ1-6,-,CASSWQGGNSPLHF,TGTGCCAGCAGCTGGCAGGGGGGTAATTCACCCCTCCACTTT
TRBV7-2,-,TRBJ1-6,-,CASSLLGDGHNSPLHF,TGTGCCAGCAGCTTATTGGGGGACGGACATAATTCACCCCTCCACTTT
TRBV9,TRBD1,TRBJ1-2,-,CASSDRGRVHGYTF,TGTGCCAGCAGCGACAGGGGGCGGGTTCATGGCTACACCTTC
TRBV7-9,TRBD1,TRBJ1-5,-,CASSLGRGRNQPQHF,TGTGCCAGCAGCTTAGGCAGGGGGCGCAATCAGCCCCAGCATTTT
TRBV5-1,-,TRBJ1-2,-,CASSLDAGYGGYTF,TGCGCCAGCAGCTTGGATGCGGGGTACGGTGGCTACACCTTC
TRBV2,-,TRBJ2-7,-,CASRTGREQYF,TGTGCCAGCAGGACAGGGAGGGAGCAGTACTTC
TRBV7-9,-,TRBJ1-2,-,CASRMTGNYGYTF,TGTGCCAGCAGAATGACAGGAAACTATGGCTACACCTTC
TRBV6-1,-,TRBJ2-4,few,CASSETMLNIQYF,TGTGCCAGCAGTGAAACCATGCTAAACATTCAGTACTTC
TRBV6-5,-,TRBJ1-2,-,CASSSGFGYTF,TGTGCCAGCAGTTCGGGGTTCGGCTACACCTTC
TRBV4-1,TRBD2,TRBJ2-1,few,CASSQDGGGYNEQFF,TGCGCCAGCAGCCAAGATGGGGGGGGTTACAATGAGCAGTTCTTC
TRBV4-3,-,TRBJ1-2,-,CASSQEFETDYGYTF,TGCGCCAGCAGCCAAGAATTCGAGACAGACTATGGCTACACCTTC
TRBV6-5,-,TRBJ2-3,-,CASSYSPRQGDTQYF,TGTGCCAGCAGTTACTCACCGCGGCAAGGGGATACGCAGTATTTT
TRBV4-3,-,TRBJ1-4,few,CASSPLGVGTNEKLFF,TGCGCCAGCAGCCCGCTAGGGGTGGGGACTAATGAAAAACTGTTTTTT
TRBV7-6,-,TRBJ1-2,-,CASSASPNRETYGYTF,TGTGCCAGCAGCGCAAGCCCTAACAGGGAGACTTATGGCTACACCTTC
TRBV10-3,TRBD2,TRBJ2-3,-,CALAGKLTDTQYF,TGTGCCCTAGCGGGGAAACTCACAGATACGCAGTATTTT
TRBV2,-,TRBJ2-2,-,CASSEVGELFF,TGTGCCAGCAGTGAGGTCGGGGAGCTGTTTTTT